This record concerns one T cell receptor (beta chain) sequence. The sample belongs to a study of shared clonotypes between healthy human individuals. Only in-frame clones appear in the TCRdb table, and some are missing; sequencing was by immunoSEQ multiplex PCR. Among more than 550,000 clones listed, around 91% were seen once. What was sequenced was memory CD8+ T cells from PBMCs. Indicated subset: CD45RO+ cells pooled with CCR7-negative TemRA cells. The sequence was obtained from a man aged 18 to 30 in good health. Some clones in this sample may be carry-over from other donors' samples.

As DNA, the CDR3 is TGTGCCAGCAGTTTATTCAGGACAGGCAATTCACCCCTCCACTTT. Its protein product is CASSLFRTGNSPLHF. The chain couples TRBV28 to TRBJ1-6; the match to TRBD1 covers 7 bases. Germline trimming cut 1 base from V and 7 bases from J; bases unmatched to any gene: 4. This CDR3 spans 15 amino acids. The germline V gene has CDR1 MDHEN and CDR2 SYDVKM.